Below, 18 T cell receptor beta chains from the same sample are listed, as sequenced in a study of CD8+CD57+ T cells in acquired aplastic anemia. Patients picked for sequencing had shown CD8+CD57+ cell expansion detected by flow cytometry. The study profiled TCR beta VDJ and CDR3 using genomic DNA as template. Each CDR3 protein is one row after TCRdb ran MiXCR on the reads. The table has 130,000 or so distinct CDR3 sequences, about 40% seen once. The material sequenced was sorted CD4+, CD8+, or CD8+CD57+ T cells (not recorded which) from PBMCs. These receptors were taken from a human donor with aplastic anemia.

J is TRBJ1-5 and V is TRBV7-3; no firm D call. CDR3 length equals 13 residues. Germline V CDR1 and CDR2: SGHTA, FQGTGA. V was shortened by 3 bases and J by 7 bases, with 10 bases between the two germline ends. CDR3 nucleotide sequence: TGTGCCAGCAGCTTGGAGGGTGGACAGCCCCAGCATTTT. It specifies CASSLEGGQPQHF.

The chain uses TRBV2 and TRBJ2-5, with 9 bases aligning to TRBD1. Germline CDR1 reads SNHLY; CDR2 reads FYNNEI. The CDR3 spans 15 residues. V was pared by 4 bases and J by 5 bases, with 8 bases of the junction left unmatched. The CDR3 DNA sequence: TGTGCCAGCAGTGGGGGACAGGGCGGATGGGAGACCCAGTACTTC. Translating it yields CASSGGQGGWETQYF.

The chain couples TRBV10-3 to TRBJ1-1; 7 bases agree with TRBD1. J lost 3 bases, V lost 10 bases, and 8 bases had no gene match. The CDR3 spans 13 residues. CDR1 ENHRY and CDR2 SYGVKD come from the germline V gene. The CDR3 loop reads CASRSQGDTEAFF. The CDR3 nucleotides read TGTGCCAGCAGGAGCCAGGGGGACACTGAAGCTTTCTTT.

This clonotype was seen ten or more times. The V and J genes are TRBV5-4 and TRBJ1-3; D remains ambiguous. Trimming stripped 5 bases from V and 0 bases from J, with 9 bases between. Germline assignment: CDR1 SGHNT and CDR2 YYREEE (reference sequence). The CDR3 runs 14 residues. The CDR3 nucleotides are TGTGCCAGCAGTCTTCGGAGCTCTGGAAACACCATATATTTT. Amino acid sequence: CASSLRSSGNTIYF.

Details on this clonotype: A much more abundant neighbour one base away suggests this may be a read error. J is TRBJ1-3 and V is TRBV5-8; D call uncertain. Trimming shortened V by 2 bases and J by 0 bases, and 9 bases separated the two germline ends. The CDR3 spans 15 residues. Germline V gives CDR1 SGHTS, CDR2 YDEGEE. The CDR3: CASSFRSPSGNTIYF. The CDR3 DNA sequence: TGTGCCAGCAGCTTCCGAAGCCCCTCTGGAAACACCATATATTTT.

This clonotype has ten or more counts. The chain is built from TRBV9 and TRBJ1-6, with 7 bases identical to TRBD1. This CDR3 is 14 amino acids long. Germline V gene data show CDR1 as SGDLS and CDR2 as YYNGEE. After removal of 4 bases from V and 12 bases from J, the junction contained 10 bases not matched to a gene. The chain's CDR3 is CASSPGQVLEPLHF. The CDR3 DNA reads as TGTGCCAGCAGCCCAGGACAGGTTTTAGAACCCCTCCACTTT.

This clonotype was observed a single time. The V and J genes are TRBV5-1 and TRBJ2-3; 7 positions match TRBD1. Per the germline V gene, CDR1 is SGHRS and CDR2 is YFSETQ. The CDR3 contains 13 residues. The V and J ends lost 5 bases and 4 bases, in that order; junction bases with no gene match: 4. The CDR3, as DNA: TGCGCCAGCAGTTCCGGGACAGCAGATACGCAGTATTTT. It translates to CASSSGTADTQYF.

The chain combines TRBV13 with TRBJ1-2, with TRBD1 matching over 11 bases. The CDR3 spans 15 residues. CDR1 and CDR2 (germline): PRHDT, FYEKMQ (reference sequence). V shed 5 bases and J 5 bases; nucleotides not matched to a gene: 7. The CDR3: CASSLRDRGFYGYTF. The CDR3 region has the DNA TGTGCCAGCAGCCTCCGGGACAGGGGGTTTTATGGCTACACCTTC.

This clonotype was recorded at least ten times. V is TRBV11-2 and J is TRBJ1-6; D ambiguous. The CDR3 runs to 14 residues. Trimming removed 2 bases at V and 6 bases at J, with 8 bases between. The germline gives CDR1 SGHAT, CDR2 FQNNGV. This chain's CDR3 is CASSLLEGNSPLHF. DNA of the CDR3: TGTGCCAGCAGCTTATTAGAGGGTAATTCACCCCTCCACTTT.

This clonotype was seen a handful of times. The chain is built from TRBV16 and TRBJ2-7; D is uncertain. The length of the CDR3 is 15 residues. V lost 0 bases and J lost 2, with 11 bases in between. Germline assignment: CDR1 KGHSY and CDR2 FQNENV. The CDR3 coding sequence is TGTGCCAGCAGCCAATCACCTCAAGGAACCTACGAGCAGTACTTC. Its protein is CASSQSPQGTYEQYF.

Concerning this clonotype: This may arise from a read error, as a much more abundant clone is one base away. The chain links TRBV19 to TRBJ1-5; a possible D gene is TRBD1 (5 bases). This CDR3 is built from 18 residues. Germline assignment: CDR1 LNHDA and CDR2 SQIVND (reference sequence). Trimming pared 11 bases from V and 0 bases from J, leaving 26 bases between. CDR3 sequence reads: CASLPGAGSLNSNQPQHF. Here the CDR3 DNA reads TGTGCCTCGCTACCCGGGGCAGGCTCATTGAATAGCAATCAGCCCCAGCATTTT.

The V and J genes are TRBV7-2 and TRBJ1-1, with D possibly TRBD1 on 5 matching bases. The CDR3 is 15 amino acids. The V end lost 1 base, the J end lost 5 bases, and 14 bases lay between the germline ends. The germline gives CDR1 SGHTA, CDR2 FQGNSA. Here the CDR3 reads CASSLVAGSGTEAFF. In DNA form, the CDR3 reads TGTGCCAGCAGCTTAGTTGCAGGGTCGGGAACTGAAGCTTTCTTT.

This clonotype was picked up many times. This rearrangement joins TRBV29-1 to TRBJ1-5, with unresolved D. CDR1 is SQVTM, CDR2 ANQGSEA, per germline. The CDR3 is made up of 13 amino acids. The germline V and J ends were trimmed by 4 bases and 4 bases, with 11 bases remaining between them. The CDR3 DNA follows: TGCAGCGTTGGGGCAGCGTCAAATCAGCCCCAGCATTTT. Its protein product is CSVGAASNQPQHF.

Note on this clonotype: This may arise from a read error, as a much more abundant clone is one base away. This rearrangement joins TRBV12-3 or TRBV12-4 to TRBJ2-3; D is unresolved. The CDR3 spans 15 residues. DNA of the CDR3: TGTGCCAGCGGTTTTAATGGCGAGAGCACAGATACGCAGTATTTT. Its translation is CASGFNGESTDTQYF.

This clonotype has only a few counts. The genes are TRBV5-5 and TRBJ1-1, with 7 bases aligning to TRBD1. Germline V gives CDR1 SGHKS, CDR2 YYEKEE (reference sequence). V trimming: 0 bases; J trimming: 1 base; junction bases outside the gene matches: 6. This CDR3 spans 16 amino acids. The CDR3 loop is CASSLATGLKNTEAFF. As DNA, the CDR3 is TGTGCCAGCAGCTTGGCGACAGGGCTGAAGAACACTGAAGCTTTCTTT.

The CDR3 is CSARPVELGDQPQHF. CDR3 nucleotides: TGCAGTGCCCGACCCGTCGAATTGGGGGACCAGCCCCAGCATTTT. The chain recombines TRBV20-1 with TRBJ1-5, with D possibly TRBD1 on 5 matching bases. Deletions cut 6 bases from V and 7 bases from J, with 22 bases between. Germline V lookup: CDR1 DFQATT, CDR2 SNEGSKA (reference sequence). This CDR3 spans 15 amino acids.

This rearrangement joins TRBV7-2 to TRBJ1-2, with D perhaps matching TRBD1 (5 bases). Germline V gene data show CDR1 as SGHTA and CDR2 as FQGNSA. This CDR3 is built from 12 residues. Trimming removed 0 bases from V and 6 bases from J, with 5 bases in between. In nucleotides, the CDR3 is TGTGCCAGCAGCTTAGCAGGGGATGGCTACACCTTC. Translated, it gives CASSLAGDGYTF. Complete variable domain (other parts from reference TRBV7-2 and TRBJ1-2): GAGVSQSPSNKVTEKGKDVELRCDPISGHTALYWYRQSLGQGLEFLIYFQGNSAPDKSGLPSDRFSAERTGGSVSTLTIQRTQQEDSAVYLCASSLAGDGYTFGSGTRLTVV.

This clonotype occurred a few times. V gene TRBV24-1 combines with J gene TRBJ2-1; 7 bases fit TRBD1. The V segment lost 7 bases and the J segment 4 bases; nucleotides outside the gene matches: 0. The CDR3 loop spans 12 amino acids. Per the germline V gene, CDR1 is KGHDR and CDR2 is SFDVKD. CDR3 sequence (DNA): TGTGCCACCAGACAGGGGTACAATGAGCAGTTCTTC. Its translation is CATRQGYNEQFF.